A selection of T cell receptor beta chains follows, all from one sample in a study of blood T cell repertoires in COVID-19. The assay was immunoSEQ multiplex PCR, and TCRdb's table has in-frame clones only and misses some. Here the sample spans tens of thousands of clones, 65% to 80% being singletons. The sample taken for sequencing was peripheral blood. The source is a man aged 60-69 years with acute or convalescent COVID-19. Each CDR3 is given with its conserved first and last residue. The order of the fields is V gene, CDR3 protein.

>TRBV19
CASSIAGGNIQYF
>TRBV9
CASSVMTQGNTIYF
>TRBV30
CAWKTGDFAEKLFF
>TRBV5-6
CASSTKTREGHNEQFF
>TRBV9
CASSATGGFTEAFF
>TRBV28
CASSGLAGVYEQYF
>TRBV18
CASSPWVSGNTGELFF
>TRBV30
CAWSQDRGSSYEQYF
>TRBV19
CASSIGNIQYF
>TRBV19
CASSDSPLGYTF
>TRBV3-1/TRBV3-2
CASSPGMGQGNEQYF
>TRBV4-1
CASSQATAGGAYNEQFF
>TRBV5-4
CASSSRHNEKLFF
>TRBV30
CAWSFDGSAGEQFF
>TRBV14
CASSRGGTGLSPLHF
>TRBV25-1
CASSERNSPLHF
>TRBV5-6
CASSPVGEFFNTEAFF
>TRBV20-1
CSASFQGDAGSPLHF
>TRBV11-2
CASRRDLAGGTDTQYF
>TRBV20-1
CSASSRQGSYEQYF
>TRBV5-1
CASSLVRGQGGYTF
>TRBV29-1
CSLQGSGTEAFF
>TRBV7-9
CASSPPSRGNTEAFF
>TRBV19
CASRGDIGGNEQFF
>TRBV3-1/TRBV3-2
CASSRRDRNYGYTF
>TRBV6-5
CASSYRGGTGELFF
>TRBV28
CASSLNPRLAASSGANVLTF
>TRBV25-1
CASSRTGNTEAFF
>TRBV9
CASSSHSGQGGYGYTF
>TRBV7-3
CASRRQPNTEAFF
>TRBV6-5
CASSYSTGDGQYF
>TRBV19
CASSTPDGLYGYTF
>TRBV11-2
CASSSRLEYTDTQYF
>TRBV7-2
CASGEGLAVVGNTIYF
>TRBV19
CASSLYAQGSYEQYF
>TRBV7-8
CASRARGMDTGELFF
>TRBV2
CASSRGQNKDYEQYF
>TRBV5-1
CASSSRRGTEAFF